The subject of this entry is one T cell receptor (beta chain). The antigen is not known. This CDR3 comprises 16 residues. V trimming: 0 bases; J trimming: 3 bases; junction bases outside the gene matches: 4. Germline loops: CDR1 MGHRA, CDR2 YSYEKL. Generated by immunoSEQ multiplex PCR, the TCRdb table keeps only in-frame clones and is missing some. The sample gives about 6,800 clones, 84% of which show up once; 25% to 30% is in the top ten. This sample is part of a study of Ad26.COV2.S vaccination and SARS-CoV-2 variants. Whole-study findings and limits: Marked by substantial breadth, spike-specific CD8+ and CD4+ T cell responses were reportedly seen after vaccination.

The sequence was obtained from a human donor who had recovered from COVID-19. The specimen was peripheral blood, collected after recovery from COVID-19. The chain links TRBV4-1 to TRBJ2-3; TRBD2 matches at 9 bases. CDR3 amino acids: CASSQEEAGGTDTQYF. The CDR3 DNA reads as TGCGCCAGCAGCCAAGAAGAAGCGGGGGGTACAGATACGCAGTATTTT.